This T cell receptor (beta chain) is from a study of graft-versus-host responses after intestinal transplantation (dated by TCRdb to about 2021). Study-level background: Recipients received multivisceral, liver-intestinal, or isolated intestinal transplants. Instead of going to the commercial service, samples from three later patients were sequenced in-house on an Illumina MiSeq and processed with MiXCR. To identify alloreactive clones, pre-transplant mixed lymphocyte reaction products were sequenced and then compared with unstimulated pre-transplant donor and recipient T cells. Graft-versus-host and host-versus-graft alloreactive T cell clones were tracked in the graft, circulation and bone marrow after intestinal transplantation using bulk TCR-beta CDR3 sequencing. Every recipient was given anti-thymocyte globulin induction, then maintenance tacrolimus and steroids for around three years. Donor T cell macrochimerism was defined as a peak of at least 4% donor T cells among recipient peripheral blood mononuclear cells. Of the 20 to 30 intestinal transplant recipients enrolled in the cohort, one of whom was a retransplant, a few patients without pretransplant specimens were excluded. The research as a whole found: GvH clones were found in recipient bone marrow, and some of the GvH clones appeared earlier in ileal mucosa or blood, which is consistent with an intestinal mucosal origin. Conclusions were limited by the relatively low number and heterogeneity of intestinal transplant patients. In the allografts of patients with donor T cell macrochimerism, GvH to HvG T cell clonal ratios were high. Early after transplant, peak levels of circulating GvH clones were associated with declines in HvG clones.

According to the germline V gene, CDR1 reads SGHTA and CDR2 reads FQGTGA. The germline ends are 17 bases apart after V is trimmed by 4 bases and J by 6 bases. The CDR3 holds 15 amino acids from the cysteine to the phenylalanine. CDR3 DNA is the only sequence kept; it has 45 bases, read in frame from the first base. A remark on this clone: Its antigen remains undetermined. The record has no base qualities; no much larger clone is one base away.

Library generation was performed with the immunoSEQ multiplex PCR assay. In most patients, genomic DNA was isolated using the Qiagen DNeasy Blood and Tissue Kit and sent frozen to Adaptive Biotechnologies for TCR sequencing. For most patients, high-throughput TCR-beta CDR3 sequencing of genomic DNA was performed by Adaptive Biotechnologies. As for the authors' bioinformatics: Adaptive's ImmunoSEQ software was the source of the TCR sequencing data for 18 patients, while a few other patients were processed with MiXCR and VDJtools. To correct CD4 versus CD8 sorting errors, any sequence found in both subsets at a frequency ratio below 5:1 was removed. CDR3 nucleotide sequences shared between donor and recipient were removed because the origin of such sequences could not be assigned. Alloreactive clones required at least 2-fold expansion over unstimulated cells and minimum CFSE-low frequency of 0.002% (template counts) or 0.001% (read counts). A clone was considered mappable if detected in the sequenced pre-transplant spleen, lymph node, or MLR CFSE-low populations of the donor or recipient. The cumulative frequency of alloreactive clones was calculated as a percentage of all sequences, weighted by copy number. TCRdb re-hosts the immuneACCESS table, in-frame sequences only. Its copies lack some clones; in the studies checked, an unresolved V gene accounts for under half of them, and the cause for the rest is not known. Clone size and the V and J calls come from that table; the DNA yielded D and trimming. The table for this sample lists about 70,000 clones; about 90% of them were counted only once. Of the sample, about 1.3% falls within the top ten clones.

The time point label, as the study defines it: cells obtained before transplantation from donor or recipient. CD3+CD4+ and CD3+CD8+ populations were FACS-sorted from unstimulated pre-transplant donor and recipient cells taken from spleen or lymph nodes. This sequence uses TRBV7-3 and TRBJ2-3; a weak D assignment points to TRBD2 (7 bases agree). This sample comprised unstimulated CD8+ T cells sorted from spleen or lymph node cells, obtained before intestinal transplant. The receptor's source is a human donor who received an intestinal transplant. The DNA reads TGTGCCAGCAGCTCCCTTGGGGGGGGCAGGGATACGCAGTATTTT. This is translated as CASSSLGGGRDTQYF.